This is a list of T cell receptor beta chains from one sample in a study of blood T cell repertoires in COVID-19. Sequencing used immunoSEQ multiplex PCR; TCRdb keeps in-frame clones, though not all of them. The sample lists 180,000 or so clones, approximately 85% seen once, with roughly 6.2% in the top ten. Source material: PBMCs or T cells enriched from blood (not recorded which). These receptor sequences come from a man aged 40-49 years who had recovered from COVID-19. The CDR3 runs from the conserved cysteine through the conserved F or W. D genes are given only for firm matches. Size tells how often a clone was seen (once, few, many) or the class of an expanded clone, and some rows leave it out.

v_call	clone_size	j_call	d_call	cdr3_length	cdr3_nt	cdr3_aa
TRBV11-3	-	TRBJ1-2	-	15	TGTGCCAGCAGCTTTAGGACACCTACTAACTATGGCTACACCTTC	CASSFRTPTNYGYTF
TRBV10-3	-	TRBJ1-1	-	16	TGTGCCATCAGCTACACAGGGAACCAAGAACACACTGAAGCTTTCTTT	CAISYTGNQEHTEAFF
TRBV5-1	once	TRBJ1-4	TRBD1	14	TGCGCCAGCAGCTCGGGACAGAAAAATGAAAAACTGTTTTTT	CASSSGQKNEKLFF
TRBV12-3/TRBV12-4	-	TRBJ1-5	-	13	TGTGCCAGCAGTTTCAGGGGAAATCAGCCCCAGCATTTT	CASSFRGNQPQHF
TRBV12-3/TRBV12-4	-	TRBJ1-2	TRBD1	13	TGTGCCAGCAAAAGGGGACAGGGCTATGGCTACACCTTC	CASKRGQGYGYTF
TRBV6-5	few	TRBJ1-4	-	15	TGTGCCAGCACCGGGGGGCCCGCAACTAATGAAAAACTGTTTTTT	CASTGGPATNEKLFF
TRBV7-2	-	TRBJ1-3	-	17	TGTGCCAGCAGCCCGAGCCTAAAAAACAGGGTTGGAAACACCATATATTTT	CASSPSLKNRVGNTIYF
TRBV28	-	TRBJ2-3	TRBD2	16	TGTGCCAGCAGTTTAGGGACTAGCACAAGGGCTGATACGCAGTATTTT	CASSLGTSTRADTQYF
TRBV19	-	TRBJ1-2	-	14	TGTGCCAGTAGTGGGTCCGACAGGCTCTATGGCTACACCTTC	CASSGSDRLYGYTF
TRBV4-1	-	TRBJ1-5	-	13	TGCGCCAGCAGCCAGGGGCTCGGGTTTAGCCAGCATTTT	CASSQGLGFSQHF
TRBV28	-	TRBJ1-2	TRBD1	15	TGTGCCAGCAGTACCCGGCCCGTCAGGGGGTATGGCTACACCTTC	CASSTRPVRGYGYTF
TRBV27	-	TRBJ1-1	-	14	TGTGCCAGCAGTTTTCTCCAGGTCGGCACTGAAGCTTTCTTT	CASSFLQVGTEAFF
TRBV15	-	TRBJ1-5	-	14	TGTGCCACCAGCAGAAGCGGGGGCGGACAGCCCCAGCATTTT	CATSRSGGGQPQHF
TRBV12-5	-	TRBJ2-3	-	14	TGTGCTAGTGGCCTTAGGGGTCACACAGATACGCAGTATTTT	CASGLRGHTDTQYF
TRBV7-9	few	TRBJ1-2	-	15	TGTGCCAGCAGCGGTCCGGTAGGGGCAGGCTATGGCTACACCTTC	CASSGPVGAGYGYTF
TRBV2	-	TRBJ1-3	-	16	TGTGCCAGCAGCTCAACACGACCAGGGTCTGGAAACACCATATATTTT	CASSSTRPGSGNTIYF
TRBV4-1	-	TRBJ2-7	-	14	TGCGCCAGCAGCCAAGAAGAGGGATCCTACGAGCAGTACTTC	CASSQEEGSYEQYF
TRBV19	-	TRBJ1-4	-	12	TGTGCCAGTAGACCTCGGGGTGAAAAACTGTTTTTT	CASRPRGEKLFF
TRBV5-1	-	TRBJ1-4	-	14	TGCGCCAGCAGCTTGGAGGACGAATCCAGGGAACTGTTTTTT	CASSLEDESRELFF
TRBV4-1	once	TRBJ2-2	TRBD2	19	TGCGCCAGCAGCCAAGAACGACTAGCGGGCCGATCGAACACCGGGGAGCTGTTTTTT	CASSQERLAGRSNTGELFF
TRBV7-9	-	TRBJ1-2	TRBD1	15	TGTGCCAGCAGCATACACAGGGGGAGGCCCTATGGCTACACCTTC	CASSIHRGRPYGYTF
TRBV6-5	-	TRBJ1-2	TRBD1	14	TGTGCCAGCAGTCCGACAGGGCAGGACTATGGCTACACCTTC	CASSPTGQDYGYTF
TRBV4-1	-	TRBJ2-7	TRBD1	14	TGCGCCAGCAGCCAAGGGGACAGGGTCTACGAGCAGTACTTC	CASSQGDRVYEQYF
TRBV2	-	TRBJ1-1	-	11	TGTGCCAGCGGGGAGGACACTGAAGCTTTCTTT	CASGEDTEAFF
TRBV11-3	once	TRBJ2-7	TRBD2	17	TGTGCCAGCAGCTTAGGAGGCCTAAGCGGGGGGGCCTACGAGCAGTACTTC	CASSLGGLSGGAYEQYF
TRBV7-2	-	TRBJ1-6	-	14	TGTGCCAGCAGCTTGACACTTAATAATTCACCCCTCCACTTT	CASSLTLNNSPLHF
TRBV28	-	TRBJ2-7	-	12	TGTGCCAGCATGAGTGGGCCCTACGAGCAGTACTTC	CASMSGPYEQYF
TRBV25-1	-	TRBJ2-2	-	14	TGTGCCAGCAGTCCGGAGGCCAGCAACGGGGAGCTGTTTTTT	CASSPEASNGELFF
TRBV6-5	-	TRBJ2-7	-	13	TGTGCCAGCACTCAACAGAAATCCCACGAGCAGTACTTC	CASTQQKSHEQYF
TRBV30	-	TRBJ2-7	-	11	TGTGCCTGGAACCAAAGAGGCGAGCAGTACTTC	CAWNQRGEQYF
TRBV27	-	TRBJ2-4	-	13	TGTGCCAGCAGTTTATCGCCGGTGCACATTCAGTACTTC	CASSLSPVHIQYF
TRBV6-5	few	TRBJ2-7	TRBD2	15	TGTGCCAGCAGTTATATTCTAGCGGGAACGGACGAGCAGTACTTC	CASSYILAGTDEQYF
TRBV7-4	-	TRBJ1-5	TRBD1	17	TGTGCCAGCAGCCACTCGGGACAGAGGATGCGGGGTCAGCCCCAGCATTTT	CASSHSGQRMRGQPQHF
TRBV18	-	TRBJ1-3	TRBD1	16	TGTGCCAGCTCACAACCGGGACAGCTCTCTGGAAACACCATATATTTT	CASSQPGQLSGNTIYF
TRBV27	-	TRBJ1-1	TRBD1	17	TGTGCCAGCAGTTCTCCGGACAGGCTCAGAATGAACACTGAAGCTTTCTTT	CASSSPDRLRMNTEAFF
TRBV11-2	-	TRBJ2-6	TRBD1	17	TGTGCCAGCAGCTCGTCCCGGGACAGGGTTGGGGCCAACGTCCTGACTTTC	CASSSSRDRVGANVLTF
TRBV7-2	-	TRBJ2-1	-	15	TGTGCCAGCAGCTTAGATCGGCTAGTATATAATGAGCAGTTCTTC	CASSLDRLVYNEQFF
TRBV9	-	TRBJ2-3	-	16	TGTGCCAGCAGCGTTACACAGGGTTATCCCACAGATACGCAGTATTTT	CASSVTQGYPTDTQYF
TRBV28	many	TRBJ1-1	TRBD1	15	TGTGCCAGCAGCCATAGACAGGGTGAGAACACTGAAGCTTTCTTT	CASSHRQGENTEAFF
TRBV5-5	-	TRBJ2-2	-	16	TGTGCCAGCAGCTTGGCCCCGAGTGCGAACACCGGGGAGCTGTTTTTT	CASSLAPSANTGELFF
TRBV7-2	-	TRBJ2-7	TRBD2	16	TGTGCCAGCAGCTTAGCGGGGGGGATCGGTCCCTACGAGCAGTACTTC	CASSLAGGIGPYEQYF
TRBV9	once	TRBJ1-1	TRBD1	15	TGTGCCAGCAGCGTAGCTAGGGACAGGAACACTGAAGCTTTCTTT	CASSVARDRNTEAFF
TRBV20-1	-	TRBJ2-7	TRBD2	15	TGCAGTGCTAGTACTACTAGCGCAGGAGCCTACGAGCAGTACTTC	CSASTTSAGAYEQYF
TRBV2	-	TRBJ1-1	-	14	TGTGCCAGCAGTCGACAATTAGGACAAATCCAGGCTTTCTTT	CASSRQLGQIQAFF
TRBV19	-	TRBJ1-4	TRBD1	14	TGTGCCATCGGGACAGGCTTAAGTAATGAAAAACTGTTTTTT	CAIGTGLSNEKLFF
TRBV5-4	-	TRBJ2-4	-	15	TGTGCCAGCAGCGTGCTTGCCGGGGCCAAAAACATTCAGTACTTC	CASSVLAGAKNIQYF
TRBV27	-	TRBJ2-2	-	15	TGTGCCAGCAGTTTAGTAGCGGAGGGGACCGGGGAGCTGTTTTTT	CASSLVAEGTGELFF
TRBV24-1	few	TRBJ1-3	-	14	TGTGCCACCCCCCGGCGGGCCGATGGAAACACCATATATTTT	CATPRRADGNTIYF
TRBV7-6	-	TRBJ2-1	TRBD2	16	TGTGCCAGCACCCCTCTAGCGGGGGTCTCCTACAATGAGCAGTTCTTC	CASTPLAGVSYNEQFF
TRBV5-1	-	TRBJ1-4	-	13	TGCGCCAGCAGCTTGACCCTCGGGGAAAAACTGTTTTTT	CASSLTLGEKLFF
TRBV29-1	-	TRBJ2-3	TRBD2	14	TGCAGCGTATCCCCTAGCGGGGAGGGAGGTACGCAGTATTTT	CSVSPSGEGGTQYF
TRBV7-3	-	TRBJ2-3	-	13	TGTGCCAGCAGCTTAACTGGCCCAGATACGCAGTATTTT	CASSLTGPDTQYF
TRBV29-1	once	TRBJ1-6	-	14	TGCAGCGTTGCGGAGGGGTCGGGTAATTCACCCCTCCACTTT	CSVAEGSGNSPLHF
TRBV27	-	TRBJ1-5	-	15	TGTGCCAGCAGTTGGCAGGGCAGGAGCAATCAGCCCCAGCATTTT	CASSWQGRSNQPQHF
TRBV9	-	TRBJ2-7	-	14	TGTGCCAGCAGCTACACTTACGGCGGGGACGAGCAGTACTTC	CASSYTYGGDEQYF